This TCR beta chain was recovered during a study of patients and donors after allogeneic stem cell transplantation. This clonotype was seen a handful of times. One entry per CDR3 protein results from TCRdb running MiXCR on the RT-PCR reads. The table lists approximately 160,000 distinct CDR3 sequences, about 24% of them singletons. Trimming shortened V by 2 bases and J by 7 bases, and 12 bases separated the two germline ends. In germline, CDR1 is MNHEY, CDR2 SVGAGI. The CDR3 is 14 residues long. The clonotype was recovered from a human donor who was either an allogeneic HSCT recipient or a stem cell or donor lymphocyte infusion donor (not recorded which). It is not recorded whose cells these are; they may come from a transplant donor. The chain joins TRBV6-5 to TRBJ2-1; D uncertain. The material sequenced was blood, either unsorted or a sorted T cell fraction (not recorded which). The CDR3 region is CASSYAGLHNEQFF. The CDR3 bases are TGTGCCAGCAGTTACGCAGGCCTGCATAATGAGCAGTTCTTC.